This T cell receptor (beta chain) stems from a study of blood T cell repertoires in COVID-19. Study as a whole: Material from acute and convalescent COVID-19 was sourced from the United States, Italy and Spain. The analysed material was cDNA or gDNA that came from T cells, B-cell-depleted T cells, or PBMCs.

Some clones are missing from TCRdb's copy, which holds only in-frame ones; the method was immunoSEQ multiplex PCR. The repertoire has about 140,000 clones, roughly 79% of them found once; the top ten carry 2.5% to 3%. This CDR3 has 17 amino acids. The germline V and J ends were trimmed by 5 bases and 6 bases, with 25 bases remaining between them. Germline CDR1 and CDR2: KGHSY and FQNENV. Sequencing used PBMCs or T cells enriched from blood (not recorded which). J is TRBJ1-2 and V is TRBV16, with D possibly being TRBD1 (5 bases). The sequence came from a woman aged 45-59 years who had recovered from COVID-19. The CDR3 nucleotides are TGTGCCAGCAGCTTCAACCACCCTACCGTCAGGGCCGATGGCTACACCTTC. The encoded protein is CASSFNHPTVRADGYTF.